This is a list of T cell receptor beta chains from one sample in a study of blood T cell repertoires in COVID-19. The assay was immunoSEQ multiplex PCR, and TCRdb's table has in-frame clones only and misses some. The data show approximately 170,000 clones, less than 85% seen once. Material: PBMCs or T cells enriched from blood (not recorded which). The receptors were gathered from a woman aged 45-59 years who had recovered from COVID-19. The CDR3 runs from the conserved cysteine through the conserved F or W. A D gene is named only where the DNA matches it firmly. Only some rows state a clone size, as once, few, many or a class for expanded clones.

v_gene,d_gene,abundance,j_gene,CDR3aa,CDR3nt
TRBV12-3/TRBV12-4,NA,NA,TRBJ2-2,CASRSIITGELFF,TGTGCCAGCAGGAGCATAATCACCGGGGAGCTGTTTTTT
TRBV9,TRBD2,NA,TRBJ2-2,CASSASPTSGRVTGELFF,TGTGCCAGCAGCGCTAGCCCCACTAGCGGGCGTGTCACCGGGGAGCTGTTTTTT
TRBV4-3,NA,NA,TRBJ1-1,CASSQDRVGTLTEAFF,TGCGCCAGCAGCCAAGATCGGGTCGGGACACTCACTGAAGCTTTCTTT
TRBV2,TRBD1,NA,TRBJ1-2,CASSEGQLNGYTF,TGTGCCAGCAGCGAGGGACAGCTAAATGGCTACACCTTC
TRBV9,TRBD1,NA,TRBJ1-1,CASSSGQGINTEAFF,TGTGCCAGCAGCTCGGGACAGGGAATCAACACTGAAGCTTTCTTT
TRBV19,NA,NA,TRBJ1-2,CASSTSVARALYGYTF,TGTGCCAGTAGTACGTCGGTCGCCCGAGCACTATATGGCTACACCTTC
TRBV4-1,TRBD1,NA,TRBJ1-2,CASSQDWGQRNHGYTF,TGCGCCAGCAGCCAAGATTGGGGACAGCGAAATCATGGCTACACCTTC
TRBV6-5,TRBD1,NA,TRBJ1-4,CASSSGQPNEKLFF,TGTGCCAGCAGTTCGGGACAGCCTAATGAAAAACTGTTTTTT
TRBV6-5,NA,NA,TRBJ1-5,CASSYGQNIQPQHF,TGTGCCAGCAGTTACGGGCAGAACATACAGCCCCAGCATTTT
TRBV5-1,TRBD1,NA,TRBJ1-1,CASSLQGARNTEAFF,TGCGCCAGCAGCTTACAGGGGGCGCGAAACACTGAAGCTTTCTTT
TRBV5-4,NA,NA,TRBJ1-2,CASRGGPGPGGGDYGYTF,TGTGCCAGCAGAGGGGGACCTGGGCCGGGGGGTGGGGACTATGGCTACACCTTC
TRBV6-1,NA,NA,TRBJ2-1,CASSFDTMWDNEQFF,TGTGCCAGCAGTTTCGACACGATGTGGGACAATGAGCAGTTCTTC
TRBV5-1,TRBD1,NA,TRBJ1-4,CASSYNRDRRDEKLFF,TGCGCCAGCAGCTACAACCGGGACAGGAGAGATGAAAAACTGTTTTTT
TRBV30,TRBD1,few,TRBJ1-2,CAATTGTGSGYTF,TGTGCCGCAACGACCGGGACAGGGAGCGGCTACACCTTC
TRBV20-1,NA,once,TRBJ1-2,CSPRGYTF,TGCAGTCCCCGGGGCTACACCTTC
TRBV5-6,NA,NA,TRBJ2-5,CASSFRTGQKSETQYF,TGTGCCAGCAGCTTCCGTACGGGACAAAAGTCAGAGACCCAGTACTTC
TRBV6-5,TRBD1,NA,TRBJ1-6,CASSYWDSSNSPLHF,TGTGCCAGCAGTTACTGGGACAGCTCCAATTCACCCCTCCACTTT
TRBV10-3,NA,NA,TRBJ1-1,CAISETGMNTEAFF,TGTGCCATCAGTGAGACAGGAATGAACACTGAAGCTTTCTTT
TRBV5-6,NA,NA,TRBJ1-5,CASSLGWGDGNQPQHF,TGTGCCAGCAGCTTGGGTTGGGGGGATGGCAATCAGCCCCAGCATTTT
TRBV7-9,NA,NA,TRBJ1-1,CASSLVRTEAFF,TGTGCCAGCAGCTTAGTACGGACTGAAGCTTTCTTT
TRBV4-3,TRBD2,NA,TRBJ2-1,CASSQGLGRNNEQFF,TGCGCCAGCAGCCAAGGGCTCGGGAGGAACAATGAGCAGTTCTTC
TRBV29-1,NA,NA,TRBJ1-2,CSVGEGSYGYTF,TGCAGCGTTGGGGAGGGATCCTATGGCTACACCTTC
TRBV7-6,NA,NA,TRBJ1-4,CASSRDPPTGSSREKLFF,TGTGCCAGCAGCCGCGACCCACCGACGGGGAGTTCCCGTGAAAAACTGTTTTTT
TRBV4-1,NA,once,TRBJ1-2,CASSQVWQVGGYTF,TGCGCCAGCAGCCAAGTTTGGCAGGTTGGGGGCTACACCTTC
TRBV30,NA,NA,TRBJ2-1,CAWSRVDEQFF,TGTGCCTGGAGCAGGGTGGATGAGCAGTTCTTC
TRBV19,NA,NA,TRBJ1-4,CASSARSTGKLFF,TGTGCCAGTAGTGCGCGTAGTACCGGAAAACTGTTTTTT